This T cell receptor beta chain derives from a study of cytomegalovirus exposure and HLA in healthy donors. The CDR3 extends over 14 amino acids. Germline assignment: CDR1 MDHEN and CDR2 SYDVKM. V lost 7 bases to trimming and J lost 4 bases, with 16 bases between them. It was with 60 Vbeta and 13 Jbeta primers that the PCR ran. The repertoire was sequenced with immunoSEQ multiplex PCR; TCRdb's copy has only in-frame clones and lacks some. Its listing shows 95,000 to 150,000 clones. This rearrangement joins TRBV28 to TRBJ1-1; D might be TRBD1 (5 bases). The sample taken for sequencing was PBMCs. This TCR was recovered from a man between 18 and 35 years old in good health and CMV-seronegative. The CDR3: CASTRTRGGTEAFF. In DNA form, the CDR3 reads TGTGCCAGCACCAGGACAAGGGGCGGCACTGAAGCTTTCTTT.